These T cell receptor beta chains were read from a single sample in a study of blood T cell repertoires in COVID-19. Produced via immunoSEQ multiplex PCR; TCRdb's table is partial and in-frame only. The sample comprises around 250,000 clones, roughly nine tenths of which are singletons, and around 4.6% rests with the top ten. The sequenced sample was peripheral blood. These receptors were obtained from a woman aged 40 to 49 who had recovered from COVID-19. CDR3s include the opening cysteine and the closing phenylalanine or tryptophan. A D gene is named only where the DNA matches it firmly.

>TRBJ2-1|TRBV2|NA
TGTGCCAGCAGCGAGACTCGCCTTGGGCAGTTCTTC
CASSETRLGQFF
>TRBJ1-1|TRBV20-1|TRBD1
TGCAGTGCTAGTAGGACAGGGGAAACTGAAGCTTTCTTT
CSASRTGETEAFF
>TRBJ2-3|TRBV7-2|TRBD2
TGTGCCAGCAGCTTATATAGAGCGGGGTCTAGCACAGATACGCAGTATTTT
CASSLYRAGSSTDTQYF
>TRBJ2-7|TRBV19|NA
TGTGCCAGTAGTATTTCTTCTCAGGGGGGACTTCCCTACGAGCAGTACTTC
CASSISSQGGLPYEQYF
>TRBJ2-5|TRBV11-2|NA
TGTGCCAGCAGCCAGCCCGGGGGTCAAGAGACCCAGTACTTC
CASSQPGGQETQYF
>TRBJ1-1|TRBV7-2|TRBD1
TGTGCCAGCAGCCTGACAGGGAGGTACACTGAAGCTTTCTTT
CASSLTGRYTEAFF
>TRBJ2-3|TRBV7-2|NA
TGTGCCAGCAGCGGACGGGGAGACACAGATACGCAGTATTTT
CASSGRGDTDTQYF
>TRBJ2-1|TRBV11-3|TRBD2
TGTGCCAGCAGCTTAGAAAGCGGGACTCCATACAATGAGCAGTTCTTC
CASSLESGTPYNEQFF
>TRBJ1-2|TRBV19|NA
TGTGCCAGTAGTATCGAACACTACGGTGGCTACACCTTC
CASSIEHYGGYTF
>TRBJ1-6|TRBV28|NA
TGTGCCAGCAGGCGTACAGAGAGCTCCTATAATTCACCCCTCCACTTT
CASRRTESSYNSPLHF
>TRBJ1-1|TRBV23-1|TRBD1
TGCGCCAGCATTCTTTGGACAGGGCGGAACACTGAAGCTTTCTTT
CASILWTGRNTEAFF
>TRBJ2-1|TRBV2|NA
TGTGCCAGCAGTGAAGCGTCAGGGTACAATGAGCAGTTCTTC
CASSEASGYNEQFF
>TRBJ2-7|TRBV30|NA
TGTGCCTGGCGTTACTCAATCTACGAGCAGTACTTC
CAWRYSIYEQYF
>TRBJ2-1|TRBV3-1/TRBV3-2|TRBD2
TGTGCCAGCAGCCAATTTCCCAGCGGGGGGGGAAATGAGCAGTTCTTC
CASSQFPSGGGNEQFF